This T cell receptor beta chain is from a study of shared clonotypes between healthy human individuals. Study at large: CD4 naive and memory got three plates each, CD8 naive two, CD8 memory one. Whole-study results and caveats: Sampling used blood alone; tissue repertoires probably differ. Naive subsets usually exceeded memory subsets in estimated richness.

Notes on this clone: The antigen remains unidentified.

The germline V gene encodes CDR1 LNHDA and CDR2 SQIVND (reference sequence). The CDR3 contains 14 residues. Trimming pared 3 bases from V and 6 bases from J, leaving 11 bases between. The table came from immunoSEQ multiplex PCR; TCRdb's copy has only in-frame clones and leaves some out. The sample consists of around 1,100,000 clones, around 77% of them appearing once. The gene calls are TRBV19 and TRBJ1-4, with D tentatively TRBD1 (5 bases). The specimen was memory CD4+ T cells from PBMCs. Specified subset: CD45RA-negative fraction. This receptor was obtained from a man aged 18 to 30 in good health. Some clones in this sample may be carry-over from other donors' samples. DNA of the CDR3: TGTGCCAGTAGTATGGACAACGCGGATGAAAAACTGTTTTTT. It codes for CASSMDNADEKLFF.